This T cell receptor (beta chain) was sequenced for a study of T cells after yellow fever vaccination. MiXCR was run by TCRdb on the 5' RACE reads, yielding one entry per CDR3 protein. The data contain some 290,000 distinct CDR3 sequences, roughly 10% of them seen just once; the ten biggest clones take up 3% to 4%. Germline lookup yields CDR1 SGHNT and CDR2 YYREEE (reference sequence). The germline V and J ends were trimmed by 3 bases and 12 bases, with 16 bases remaining between them. This CDR3 contains 13 residues. The rearrangement links TRBV5-4 to TRBJ2-1; tentative D call: TRBD2 (5 bases). This receptor was obtained from a man between 18 and 35 years old who received the YFV17D yellow fever vaccine. The source was CD4+ T cells sorted from PBMCs, collected 45 days after the yellow fever booster vaccination. CDR3 coding DNA: TGTGCCAGCAGCTCCCCCGGACTCCCAGGGCAGTTCTTC. The encoded protein is CASSSPGLPGQFF.